The 24 T cell receptor beta chains below were found in one sample sequenced in a study of blood T cell repertoires in COVID-19. Here immunoSEQ multiplex PCR was the method, and the copy in TCRdb shows in-frame clones only, minus some. The data show fewer than 350,000 clones, roughly 85% seen once. Material for sequencing was peripheral blood. The receptors here all came from a human donor in a cohort sampled during active COVID-19.

The V call is TRBV19, the J call TRBJ1-4, with a weak D call TRBD1 (6 bases). CDR1 and CDR2 from the germline V gene are LNHDA and SQIVND (reference sequence). The CDR3 totals 16 residues. V lost 3 bases and J 7 bases, leaving 18 bases between the germline ends. The CDR3 bases are TGTGCCAGTAGTATTTATCGTACAGGGCAAGCTGAAAAACTGTTTTTT. Translated, it gives CASSIYRTGQAEKLFF.

The chain recombines TRBV27 with TRBJ1-2, with D hard to call. The ends were cut back, 0 bases at V and 6 bases at J, with 11 bases in the middle. This CDR3 has 14 amino acids. The germline V gene has CDR1 MNHEY and CDR2 SMNVEV (reference sequence). The CDR3 sequence is CASSLSRGGDGYTF. The CDR3 region has the DNA TGTGCCAGCAGTTTATCGCGCGGCGGAGATGGCTACACCTTC.

The sample holds one count of this clone. V is TRBV24-1 and J is TRBJ1-2; 9 bases are shared with TRBD1. Germline loops: CDR1 KGHDR, CDR2 SFDVKD. With V trimmed by 5 bases and J by 8 bases, 8 bases remained unmatched. The CDR3 is 14 amino acids. CDR3 residues: CATSGDREWEGYTF. The CDR3 nucleotides read TGTGCCACCAGTGGGGACAGGGAATGGGAGGGCTACACCTTC.

Turning to this clone: A read error may be the cause here, since a much bigger clone is one base away. The rearrangement uses TRBV9 and TRBJ2-7, with 9 bases aligning to TRBD1. The germline gives CDR1 SGDLS, CDR2 YYNGEE. The CDR3 is made up of 15 amino acids. J lost 2 bases, V lost 3 bases, and 6 bases had no gene match. CDR3 DNA sequence: TGTGCCAGCAGCGGAGAGACAGGGGGGACCTACGAGCAGTACTTC. As protein: CASSGETGGTYEQYF.

This clone was seen only a few times. This rearrangement joins TRBV5-1 to TRBJ1-3; no clear D. This CDR3 contains 15 residues. The V gene's germline CDR1 is SGHRS and CDR2 YFSETQ. V lost 4 bases to trimming and J lost 0 bases, with 11 bases between them. The CDR3 DNA sequence: TGCGCCAGCAGCCCCACCGTCAGCTCTGGAAACACCATATATTTT. It codes for CASSPTVSSGNTIYF.

The chain links TRBV6-2 or TRBV6-3 to TRBJ2-5; D gene ambiguous. The CDR3 runs to 11 residues. Germline CDR1 MNHEY, CDR2 SVGEGT. The ends were cut back, 5 bases at V and 2 bases at J, with 3 bases in the middle. Written as DNA, the CDR3 is TGTGCCAGCAGTCAACAAGAGACCCAGTACTTC. Translating it yields CASSQQETQYF.

The chain couples TRBV24-1 to TRBJ2-2, with 10 bases matching TRBD1. The ends lost 5 bases at V and 0 bases at J; junction bases unmatched: 2. The CDR3 consists of 16 residues. From germline, CDR1 is KGHDR and CDR2 SFDVKD. The CDR3 region has the DNA TGTGCCACCAGTGGCGGACAGGGGGCGAACACCGGGGAGCTGTTTTTT. Its translation: CATSGGQGANTGELFF.

The chain's CDR3 is CSVGQGAGQPQHF. The DNA for the CDR3 is TGCAGCGTTGGCCAGGGGGCAGGTCAGCCCCAGCATTTT. The chain uses TRBV29-1 and TRBJ1-5, with 8 bases aligning to TRBD1. Germline trimming cut 4 bases from V and 6 bases from J; bases unmatched to any gene: 5. The CDR3 loop spans 13 amino acids. Per the germline V gene, CDR1 is SQVTM and CDR2 is ANQGSEA.

The gene calls are TRBV5-1 and TRBJ1-4; TRBD1 matches 8 bases. CDR1 SGHRS and CDR2 YFSETQ come from the germline V gene. This CDR3 has 14 amino acids. Trimming removed 0 bases from V and 7 bases from J; junction bases left unmatched: 2. The CDR3 is CASSLAGGFEKLFF. The DNA of the CDR3 is TGCGCCAGCAGCTTGGCAGGGGGCTTTGAAAAACTGTTTTTT.

This clone has only one observation. The chain employs TRBV19 and TRBJ1-2, with 7 bases identical to TRBD1. V was pared by 4 bases and J by 2 bases, with 7 bases of the junction left unmatched. Looked up from germline, CDR1 is LNHDA and CDR2 is SQIVND (reference sequence). The CDR3 is 15 amino acids. CDR3 coding DNA: TGTGCCAGTAGTACAACAGGGGCGGGAAACTATGGCTACACCTTC. This encodes CASSTTGAGNYGYTF.

This clone showed up just once. This sequence joins TRBV3-1 (or the pseudogene TRBV3-2) and TRBJ1-5; a weak D match, TRBD1 (6 bases). The CDR3 extends over 15 amino acids. Germline assignment: CDR1 LGHDT and CDR2 YNNKEL (reference sequence). Trimming removed 4 bases at V and 9 bases at J, with 19 bases between. The CDR3 nucleotides read TGTGCCAGCAGCCTAAATCTCCAGGGGTCGCTGCCCCAGCATTTT. Translated: CASSLNLQGSLPQHF.

J is TRBJ2-7 and V is TRBV4-1; 8 positions match TRBD2. The CDR3 spans 14 residues. CDR1 and CDR2 from the germline V gene are MGHRA and YSYEKL. The trim removed 1 base at V and 5 bases at J, leaving 4 bases unmatched. DNA for the CDR3: TGCGCCAGCAGCCAAGGGCCGGGGGGGGACGAGCAGTACTTC. Encoded protein: CASSQGPGGDEQYF.

The chain joins TRBV15 to TRBJ1-1; TRBD1 might be the D (5 bases). CDR1 is LNHNV and CDR2 is YYDKDF in the germline V gene (reference sequence). The V end lost 3 bases, the J end lost 6 bases, and 14 bases lay between the germline ends. This CDR3 is 14 amino acids long. CDR3 sequence reads: CATSRDRGRAEAFF. In DNA, the CDR3 is TGTGCCACCAGCAGGGATCGGGGGAGGGCTGAAGCTTTCTTT.

Regarding this clone: Other DNA sequences in the same sample also yield this CDR3. V gene TRBV12-3 or TRBV12-4 combines with J gene TRBJ1-2; D is unclear. There are 12 residues in the CDR3. V was cut by 1 base and J by 8 bases, with 8 bases left in between. CDR3 protein: CASSLGGLGYTF. In nucleotides, the CDR3 is TGTGCCAGCAGTTTAGGTGGGCTGGGCTACACCTTC.

On this clone: The junction does not match germline at one end; this may be a read error. The chain joins TRBV5-5 to TRBJ1-3; possible D gene TRBD1, 5 bases. The CDR3 totals 14 residues. CDR1 is SGHKS, CDR2 YYEKEE, per germline (reference sequence). The CDR3 nucleotides read TGTGCCAGCAGCGCTGTGGGGACTGGGAACACCATATATTTT. It specifies CASSAVGTGNTIYF.

This chain connects TRBV19 to TRBJ1-5, with TRBD1 matching over 7 bases. V gave up 2 bases and J gave up 5 bases; unmatched junction bases: 6. The CDR3 totals 15 residues. CDR1 is LNHDA and CDR2 is SQIVND in the germline V gene (reference sequence). The CDR3 loop reads CASSIRGQHHQPQHF. The CDR3 nucleotides are TGTGCCAGTAGTATAAGGGGGCAGCATCATCAGCCCCAGCATTTT.

The V call is TRBV5-6, the J call TRBJ2-6, with D possibly being TRBD1 (6 bases). Trimming cost V 0 bases and J 0 bases, with 10 bases left between them. This CDR3 comprises 17 residues. Looked up from germline, CDR1 is SGHDT and CDR2 is YYEEEE. The CDR3 loop is CASSLGSRGSGANVLTF. The CDR3 DNA reads as TGTGCCAGCAGCTTGGGGAGCAGGGGCTCTGGGGCCAACGTCCTGACTTTC.

The chain uses TRBV24-1 and TRBJ2-1, with TRBD2 matching over 10 bases. The CDR3 covers 17 residues. J lost 10 bases, V lost 3 bases, and 14 bases had no gene match. Germline assignment: CDR1 KGHDR and CDR2 SFDVKD. Here the CDR3 reads CATSDPLAGGPLEEQFF. CDR3 bases: TGTGCCACCAGTGATCCCTTAGCGGGGGGCCCCTTGGAGGAGCAGTTCTTC.

The rearrangement uses TRBV6-6 and TRBJ1-1; 7 bases line up with TRBD1. The CDR3 runs to 14 residues. V dropped 6 bases and J dropped 5; count of bases not matched to a gene: 9. Germline V gives CDR1 MNHNY, CDR2 SVGAGI (reference sequence). CDR3 sequence (DNA): TGTGCCAGCAGAACCCAGGGGGTTGGGACTGAAGCTTTCTTT. This codes for CASRTQGVGTEAFF.

This chain joins TRBV28 and TRBJ1-4, with unresolved D. Trimming cost V 6 bases and J 13 bases, with 12 bases left between them. The CDR3 runs 11 residues. The germline CDR1 and CDR2 sequences are MDHEN and SYDVKM. The DNA of the CDR3 is TGTGCCAGCAGAGAGGGCTGGGGACTGTTTTTT. Its translation: CASREGWGLFF.

This clone was found once. This chain uses TRBV7-8 with TRBJ1-2; D uncertain. V shed 6 bases and J shed 7 bases, with 15 bases lying between them. The CDR3 totals 13 residues. In germline, CDR1 is SGHVS, CDR2 FQNEAQ. CDR3 in amino acids: CASRTDKTRGYTF. The CDR3 DNA is TGTGCCAGCAGAACCGACAAGACGCGTGGCTACACCTTC.

The chain is built from TRBV18 and TRBJ1-3, with D possibly being TRBD1 (6 bases). V was clipped by 6 bases and J by 0 bases, with 15 bases between them. Looked up from germline, CDR1 is KGHSH and CDR2 is LQKENI. CDR3 length: 16 amino acids. The CDR3 DNA follows: TGTGCCAGCTCGCCGGACAGTCAAGTCTCTGGAAACACCATATATTTT. Its protein product is CASSPDSQVSGNTIYF.

The J gene is TRBJ1-1, the V gene TRBV14; D unclear. The V end was cut by 4 bases, the J end by 3 bases, with 6 bases between. CDR3 length: 12 amino acids. Looked up from germline, CDR1 is SGHDN and CDR2 is FVKESK. This chain's CDR3 is CASSRYYTEAFF. CDR3 DNA: TGTGCCAGCAGCCGGTACTACACTGAAGCTTTCTTT.

The gene calls are TRBV24-1 and TRBJ2-5, with D unclear. CDR1 is KGHDR and CDR2 is SFDVKD in the germline V gene. The ends were cut back, 4 bases at V and 5 bases at J, with 7 bases in the middle. This CDR3 region has 12 residues. The CDR3, as DNA: TGTGCCACCAGTGACCCCAGGGAGACCCAGTACTTC. Translation gives CATSDPRETQYF.